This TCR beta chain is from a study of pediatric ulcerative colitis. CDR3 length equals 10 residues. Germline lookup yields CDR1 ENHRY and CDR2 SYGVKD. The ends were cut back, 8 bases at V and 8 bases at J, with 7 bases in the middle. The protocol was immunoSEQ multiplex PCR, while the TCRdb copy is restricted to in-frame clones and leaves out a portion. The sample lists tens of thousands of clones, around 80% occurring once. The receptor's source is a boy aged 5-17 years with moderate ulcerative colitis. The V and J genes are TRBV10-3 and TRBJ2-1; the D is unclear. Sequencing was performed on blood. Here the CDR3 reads CAIGVDEQFF. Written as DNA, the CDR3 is TGTGCCATCGGGGTGGATGAGCAGTTCTTC.